The 20 T cell receptor beta chains presented below share a single source sample, sequenced in a study of graft-versus-host responses after intestinal transplantation. Clones were read by immunoSEQ multiplex PCR, and TCRdb kept only the in-frame ones, dropping some. The sample records about 81,000 clones, 85% to 90% being singletons. Antigens for these TCRs are unknown. Sequencing was performed on unstimulated CD4+ T cells sorted from spleen or lymph node cells, taken before intestinal transplant. These receptors came from a human donor who received an intestinal transplant.

This chain joins TRBV20-1 and TRBJ1-5; D is possibly TRBD1 (5 bases). V lost 5 bases and J 11 bases, leaving 13 bases between the germline ends. The CDR3 runs to 11 residues. Germline V gene sequence: CDR1 DFQATT, CDR2 SNEGSKA (reference sequence). The DNA for the CDR3 is TGCAGTGCTCAGCAGGGAGGGACCCAGCATTTT. Residues: CSAQQGGTQHF.

The gene calls are TRBV27 and TRBJ2-7; 12 bases fit TRBD1. CDR1 is MNHEY and CDR2 is SMNVEV in the germline V gene (reference sequence). The CDR3 is 14 amino acids. V dropped 5 bases and J dropped 6; count of bases not matched to a gene: 5. The CDR3 here is CASSRDRGLGEQYF. CDR3 nucleotides: TGTGCCAGCAGTAGGGACAGGGGGCTAGGCGAGCAGTACTTC.

The CDR3 loop reads CASSEDRNYGYTF. Here the CDR3 DNA reads TGTGCCAGCAGTGAGGACAGGAACTATGGCTACACCTTC. This sequence joins TRBV2 and TRBJ1-2, with TRBD1 matching over 7 bases. CDR3 length: 13 residues. V gave up 3 bases and J gave up 2 bases; unmatched junction bases: 0. Germline V gives CDR1 SNHLY, CDR2 FYNNEI.

The chain links TRBV9 to TRBJ1-2; 12 bases line up with TRBD1. The CDR3 is made up of 17 amino acids. With 3 bases clipped from V and 7 bases from J, the junction kept 13 bases outside the gene matches. Germline V gives CDR1 SGDLS, CDR2 YYNGEE. The CDR3 loop is CASSAGQGARVASGYTF. CDR3 in DNA: TGTGCCAGCAGCGCGGGACAGGGGGCGCGGGTAGCTTCTGGCTACACCTTC. The complete variable domain, with remaining parts taken from reference TRBV9 and TRBJ1-2, reads DSGVTQTPKHLITATGQRVTLRCSPRSGDLSVYWYQQSLDQGLQFLIQYYNGEERAKGNILERFSAQQFPDLHSELNLSSLELGDSALYFCASSAGQGARVASGYTFGSGTRLTVV.

The table lists this clone with a count of one. V is TRBV5-1 and J is TRBJ1-2; 8 nucleotides align to TRBD1. Per germline, CDR1 SGHRS and CDR2 YFSETQ. After removal of 4 bases from V and 4 bases from J, the junction contained 12 bases not matched to a gene. The CDR3 has 16 amino acids. The CDR3 bases are TGCGCCAGCAGCAGTCGGGGGGACAGGTACGGCTATGGCTACACCTTC. Amino acid sequence: CASSSRGDRYGYGYTF.

The chain has TRBV19 and TRBJ2-3, with a tentative D call TRBD2 (6 bases). The CDR3 contains 13 residues. The V end lost 3 bases, the J end lost 3 bases, and 7 bases lay between the germline ends. The V gene's germline CDR1 is LNHDA and CDR2 SQIVND (reference sequence). CDR3 residues: CASSIGGTDTQYF. In DNA form, the CDR3 reads TGTGCCAGTAGTATTGGGGGGACAGATACGCAGTATTTT.

This clone has just a few counts. The V call is TRBV2, the J call TRBJ2-3, with D tentatively TRBD1 (5 bases). The CDR3 loop spans 15 amino acids. In germline, CDR1 is SNHLY, CDR2 FYNNEI. V lost 5 bases to trimming and J lost 1 base, with 13 bases between them. CDR3 sequence reads: CASSMKRQRTDTQYF. In DNA form, the CDR3 reads TGTGCCAGCAGTATGAAGAGACAGCGCACAGATACGCAGTATTTT.

V usage is TRBV28 and J usage is TRBJ1-6, with 9 bases aligning to TRBD1. CDR3 length: 13 residues. Germline loops: CDR1 MDHEN, CDR2 SYDVKM. Trimming removed 10 bases from V and 10 bases from J; junction bases left unmatched: 8. The CDR3 region has the DNA TGTGCCAACAGCCGGGACAGGGTCTCACCCCTCCACTTT. As protein: CANSRDRVSPLHF.

J is TRBJ2-5 and V is TRBV4-2, with TRBD2 identical over 12 bases. Germline lookup yields CDR1 LGHNA and CDR2 YNFKEQ. V shed 7 bases and J 2 bases; nucleotides not matched to a gene: 8. The CDR3 is made up of 16 amino acids. For the CDR3, the DNA is TGTGCCAGCATAACGACTAGCGGGGGCCCACAAGAGACCCAGTACTTC. Protein product: CASITTSGGPQETQYF.

The V call is TRBV6-1, the J call TRBJ2-7, with 7 bases matching TRBD1. The CDR3 is 14 amino acids. V was clipped by 4 bases and J by 0 bases; unmatched bases: 3. Germline CDR1 is MNHNS and CDR2 is SASEGT. CDR3 nucleotides: TGTGCCAGCAGTGTCCCAGGGGGCTCCTACGAGCAGTACTTC. This sequence encodes CASSVPGGSYEQYF.

The chain couples TRBV6-5 to TRBJ2-7; D gene unclear. The ends were cut back, 3 bases at V and 0 bases at J, with 12 bases in the middle. The germline V gene has CDR1 MNHEY and CDR2 SVGAGI. The CDR3 runs 15 residues. CDR3 protein: CASSYNHRGSYEQYF. For the CDR3, the DNA is TGTGCCAGCAGTTATAACCACCGCGGCTCCTACGAGCAGTACTTC.

This chain links TRBV30 with TRBJ2-7, with 7 bases fitting TRBD1. The CDR3 spans 14 residues. Germline-derived CDR1 and CDR2 are GTSNPN and SVGIG (reference sequence). V dropped 6 bases and J dropped 1; count of bases not matched to a gene: 9. CDR3 in amino acids: CACNRDSSSYEQYF. The CDR3 region has the DNA TGTGCCTGCAACCGGGACAGCTCTTCCTACGAGCAGTACTTC.

This clone has a handful of counts. This rearrangement joins TRBV19 to TRBJ2-7; TRBD2 might be the D (7 bases). CDR1 is LNHDA and CDR2 is SQIVND in the germline V gene (reference sequence). V was pared by 3 bases and J by 4 bases, with 13 bases between. There are 14 residues in the CDR3. The CDR3 sequence is CASSMAGARYEQYF. CDR3 in DNA: TGTGCCAGTAGTATGGCGGGGGCGCGGTACGAGCAGTACTTC. Combining the CDR3 with reference TRBV19 and TRBJ2-7 gives the whole variable domain DGGITQSPKYLFRKEGQNVTLSCEQNLNHDAMYWYRQDPGQGLRLIYYSQIVNDFQKGDIAEGYSVSREKKESFPLTVTSAQKNPTAFYLCASSMAGARYEQYFGPGTRLTVT.

This clone was recorded a few times. This sequence joins TRBV5-1 and TRBJ2-7; 8 bases map to TRBD2. Per the germline V gene, CDR1 is SGHRS and CDR2 is YFSETQ. The CDR3 spans 14 residues. The junction had 7 bases not matched to a gene; V was cut back by 4 bases and J by 4 bases. The DNA for the CDR3 is TGCGCCAGCAGCACTGACGGGACTAGATACGAGCAGTACTTC. Amino acid sequence: CASSTDGTRYEQYF.

A remark on this clone: The junction shows a germline mismatch at one end, possibly a read error. The chain couples TRBV7-9 to TRBJ1-3, with 9 bases matching TRBD1. There are 17 residues in the CDR3. The germline gives CDR1 SEHNR, CDR2 FQNEAQ (reference sequence). The CDR3 sequence: CAGRRSIQGAPGNTIYF. Written as DNA, the CDR3 is TGTGCCGGCAGGCGCTCGATACAGGGGGCCCCTGGAAACACCATATATTTT.

This chain connects TRBV10-2 to TRBJ1-2; a possible D gene is TRBD1 (5 bases). Trimming took 0 bases from V and 7 from J, leaving 9 bases between them. Germline CDR1 and CDR2: WSHSY and SAAADI. The CDR3 has 13 residues. The CDR3 nucleotides read TGCGCCAGCAGTGAGTCGCCAGGGTCTGGCTACACCTTC. It is translated as CASSESPGSGYTF.

The chain has TRBV7-2 and TRBJ2-2; D remains ambiguous. Germline lookup yields CDR1 SGHTA and CDR2 FQGNSA. Between the trimmed V and J ends, which lost 2 bases and 0 bases, there was a span of 4 bases. This CDR3 comprises 14 residues. The CDR3, as DNA: TGTGCCAGCAGCTTAACTTCGAACACCGGGGAGCTGTTTTTT. Translating it yields CASSLTSNTGELFF.

The rearrangement links TRBV5-1 to TRBJ2-7; TRBD1 aligns across 7 bases. V lost 0 bases and J lost 6; bases outside the gene matches: 6. Germline CDR1 reads SGHRS; CDR2 reads YFSETQ. The CDR3 has 14 residues. CDR3 protein: CASSLVDRQGEQYF. DNA for the CDR3: TGCGCCAGCAGCTTGGTGGACAGGCAGGGCGAGCAGTACTTC. Together with reference TRBV5-1 and TRBJ2-7, the CDR3 gives the full variable domain: KAGVTQTPRYLIKTRGQQVTLSCSPISGHRSVSWYQQTPGQGLQFLFEYFSETQRNKGNFPGRFSGRQFSNSRSEMNVSTLELGDSALYLCASSLVDRQGEQYFGPGTRLTVT.

There are a few counts of this clone. The chain combines TRBV7-9 with TRBJ1-3; no clear D gene. Germline assignment: CDR1 SEHNR and CDR2 FQNEAQ (reference sequence). This CDR3 has 16 amino acids. The V end was cut by 0 bases, the J end by 1 base, with 10 bases between. The CDR3, as DNA: TGTGCCAGCAGCTTAGCGATCGGGAGGTCTGGAAACACCATATATTTT. It translates to CASSLAIGRSGNTIYF.

The chain links TRBV6-5 to TRBJ1-4; no clear D gene. Trimming stripped 6 bases from V and 11 bases from J, with 19 bases between. The germline gives CDR1 MNHEY, CDR2 SVGAGI. The CDR3 runs to 14 residues. CDR3 sequence reads: CASSSTGAFQKLFF. CDR3 in DNA: TGTGCCAGCAGCTCTACGGGAGCATTCCAGAAACTGTTTTTT.